The clone carrying this T cell receptor (beta chain) was observed at least ten times. These data originate in a study of T-cell memory formation after mild COVID-19. CDR1 and CDR2 (germline): SGHRS, YFSETQ. With 1 base removed from V and 0 bases from J, the gap between germline ends came to 4 bases. This CDR3 contains 14 residues. TCRdb re-derived calls from the 5' RACE reads in MiXCR, one entry per CDR3 protein. The data contain around 200,000 distinct CDR3 sequences, roughly a tenth of them singletons. The origin of this receptor is a man younger than 30 who had mild COVID-19 (a few samples of this study predate the infection). Cell type and time point are not known. The chain has TRBV5-1 and TRBJ2-2; D remains ambiguous. The sample consisted of PBMCs or a T cell subset sorted from them (not recorded which). The CDR3 loop is CASSLLPNTGELFF. CDR3 nucleotide sequence: TGCGCCAGCAGCTTGCTTCCGAACACCGGGGAGCTGTTTTTT.